Given below is one T cell receptor beta chain in context. No antigen is known for it. These data are taken from a study of cytomegalovirus exposure and HLA in healthy donors. Study-level results: HLA alleles were associated with around 17,000 TCR beta sequences in a later analysis at 0.05 false discovery rate. Most of the TCR beta V segments (in an earlier analysis) were productive either about 90% or about 30% of the time.

PCR used 60 Vbeta primers and 13 Jbeta primers. The data were produced by immunoSEQ multiplex PCR, yet TCRdb's version contains in-frame clones alone and is incomplete. Of some 93,000 clones in the sample, over 65% were seen once. CDR1 and CDR2 from the germline V gene are SQVTM and ANQGSEA. This CDR3 has 12 residues. Trimming stripped 3 bases from V and 3 bases from J, with 9 bases between. Sequenced sample: PBMCs. The rearrangement joins TRBV29-1 to TRBJ2-7; possibly TRBD1 for D (5 bases). The clonotype was recovered from a man between 45 and 60 years old in good health and CMV-seronegative. The CDR3 nucleotides read TGCAGCGTTGAGCGCAGGGACTACGAGCAGTACTTC. Encoded protein: CSVERRDYEQYF.